This is a list of T cell receptor beta chains from one sample in a study of shared clonotypes between healthy human individuals. Clones were sequenced by immunoSEQ multiplex PCR, and TCRdb holds only the in-frame ones, with some missing. The sample consists of almost 700,000 clones, around 90% of them appearing once. The source material was naive CD8+ T cells sorted from blood. These receptor sequences come from a man aged 30 to 39 in good health. Each CDR3 is given with its conserved first and last residue. Fields, in order: J gene, D gene, V gene, clone size, CDR3 DNA, CDR3 protein. D genes are given only for firm matches. Rows may omit the clone size; those that give it use once, few, many or a size class.

J gene: TRBJ2-1; D gene: -; V gene: TRBV2; clone size: -; CDR3 DNA: TGTGCCAGCAGTGAAACCGTTACCAGGCTAACCTACAATGAGCAGTTCTTC; CDR3 protein: CASSETVTRLTYNEQFF
J gene: TRBJ2-1; D gene: -; V gene: TRBV25-1; clone size: -; CDR3 DNA: TGTGCCAGCCACGACGGAAGAGAGCAGTTCTTC; CDR3 protein: CASHDGREQFF
J gene: TRBJ2-2; D gene: -; V gene: TRBV5-1; clone size: once; CDR3 DNA: TGCGCCAGCAGCTTGAGGACCCCTTTCGGGACCCCAGTCGACACCGGGGAGCTGTTTTTT; CDR3 protein: CASSLRTPFGTPVDTGELFF
J gene: TRBJ2-7; D gene: -; V gene: TRBV29-1; clone size: -; CDR3 DNA: TGCAGCGTTGGGGTCGGCAGGGGTTACGAGCAGTACTTC; CDR3 protein: CSVGVGRGYEQYF
J gene: TRBJ2-3; D gene: TRBD2; V gene: TRBV2; clone size: -; CDR3 DNA: TGTGCCAGCAGCGAAACTCCCCCACTAGCGGGAGGGAGGACAGATACGCAGTATTTT; CDR3 protein: CASSETPPLAGGRTDTQYF
J gene: TRBJ2-5; D gene: TRBD2; V gene: TRBV7-9; clone size: -; CDR3 DNA: TGTGCCAGCAGCCCGCCAGCGGGAGAACGAGAGACCCAGTACTTC; CDR3 protein: CASSPPAGERETQYF
J gene: TRBJ2-7; D gene: -; V gene: TRBV18; clone size: -; CDR3 DNA: TGTGCCAGCTCACCACCTATGCTAGAGTCCTACGAGCAGTACTTC; CDR3 protein: CASSPPMLESYEQYF
J gene: TRBJ1-2; D gene: -; V gene: TRBV6-6; clone size: -; CDR3 DNA: TGTGCCAGCAGTTACTCAAGCCCCGACTATGGCTACACCTTC; CDR3 protein: CASSYSSPDYGYTF
J gene: TRBJ2-1; D gene: -; V gene: TRBV7-9; clone size: -; CDR3 DNA: TGTGCCAGCAGCCCCGGAGCCTCCTACAATGAGCAGTTCTTC; CDR3 protein: CASSPGASYNEQFF
J gene: TRBJ2-2; D gene: -; V gene: TRBV11-3; clone size: -; CDR3 DNA: TGTGCCAGCAGCCCACGAGAGCCGCCCACCGGGGAGCTGTTTTTT; CDR3 protein: CASSPREPPTGELFF
J gene: TRBJ2-7; D gene: TRBD2; V gene: TRBV13; clone size: -; CDR3 DNA: TGTGCCAGCAGCCACGACACGGCGGGGGGCGAGCAGTACTTC; CDR3 protein: CASSHDTAGGEQYF
J gene: TRBJ2-5; D gene: TRBD2; V gene: TRBV9; clone size: once; CDR3 DNA: TGTGCCAGCAGCAAAGGACTAGCGGGAAAGGAGACCCAGTACTTC; CDR3 protein: CASSKGLAGKETQYF
J gene: TRBJ2-2; D gene: -; V gene: TRBV7-8; clone size: -; CDR3 DNA: TGTGCCAGCAGTTACGACAGCACCGGGGAGCTGTTTTTT; CDR3 protein: CASSYDSTGELFF
J gene: TRBJ2-1; D gene: -; V gene: TRBV7-3; clone size: -; CDR3 DNA: TGTGCCAGCAGCCAGTGGGCGGGAACCACACAAGAGCAGTTCTTC; CDR3 protein: CASSQWAGTTQEQFF
J gene: TRBJ2-7; D gene: TRBD2; V gene: TRBV28; clone size: -; CDR3 DNA: TGTGCCAGCAGTTACACCGGGACTACCGACGAGCAGTACTTC; CDR3 protein: CASSYTGTTDEQYF
J gene: TRBJ2-7; D gene: TRBD1; V gene: TRBV19; clone size: -; CDR3 DNA: TGTGCCACTAAACCCGGGACAGGGCCCTACGAGCAGTACTTC; CDR3 protein: CATKPGTGPYEQYF
J gene: TRBJ1-1; D gene: TRBD1; V gene: TRBV14; clone size: -; CDR3 DNA: TGTGCCAGCAGCCGGGACAGGGGACCGAACACTGAAGCTTTCTTT; CDR3 protein: CASSRDRGPNTEAFF
J gene: TRBJ2-7; D gene: -; V gene: TRBV28; clone size: -; CDR3 DNA: TGTGCCAGCAGTCTACGACAGACAAGCTCCTACGAGCAGTACTTC; CDR3 protein: CASSLRQTSSYEQYF
J gene: TRBJ2-7; D gene: TRBD1; V gene: TRBV13; clone size: -; CDR3 DNA: TGTGCCAGCAGCTGGAGACAGGGGGGGTTCTACGAGCAGTACTTC; CDR3 protein: CASSWRQGGFYEQYF
J gene: TRBJ2-1; D gene: TRBD2; V gene: TRBV13; clone size: -; CDR3 DNA: TGTGCCAGCAGCCAAGGCCCTAGCGGGAGTGTGGGTGAGCAGTTCTTC; CDR3 protein: CASSQGPSGSVGEQFF
J gene: TRBJ2-3; D gene: TRBD1; V gene: TRBV9; clone size: once; CDR3 DNA: TGTGCCAGCAGCAGGACAGGGGGAACAGATACGCAGTATTTT; CDR3 protein: CASSRTGGTDTQYF
J gene: TRBJ2-7; D gene: -; V gene: TRBV4-1; clone size: -; CDR3 DNA: TGCGCCAGCAGCCAAGCCCCGGCAGGGGCCTACGAGCAGTACTTC; CDR3 protein: CASSQAPAGAYEQYF
J gene: TRBJ1-1; D gene: -; V gene: TRBV28; clone size: -; CDR3 DNA: TGTGCCAGCAGTTTATTATGGGCACCTGAAGCTTTCTTT; CDR3 protein: CASSLLWAPEAFF
J gene: TRBJ2-1; D gene: -; V gene: TRBV5-1; clone size: -; CDR3 DNA: TGCGCCAGCAGCTTGAGGAGGGGGGTCCACAATGAGCAGTTCTTC; CDR3 protein: CASSLRRGVHNEQFF
J gene: TRBJ1-1; D gene: -; V gene: TRBV5-8; clone size: -; CDR3 DNA: TGTGCCAGCAGCTGGAACCTAGGGAACACTGAAGCTTTCTTT; CDR3 protein: CASSWNLGNTEAFF
J gene: TRBJ2-2; D gene: -; V gene: TRBV27; clone size: -; CDR3 DNA: TGTGCCAGCAGTTTGGGCGGGGAGAACACCGGGGAGCTGTTTTTT; CDR3 protein: CASSLGGENTGELFF
J gene: TRBJ1-5; D gene: -; V gene: TRBV28; clone size: -; CDR3 DNA: TGTGCCAGCAGTCCTGTGGGGGTCTCTAATCAGCCCCAGCATTTT; CDR3 protein: CASSPVGVSNQPQHF
J gene: TRBJ2-1; D gene: -; V gene: TRBV5-1; clone size: -; CDR3 DNA: TGCGCCAGCAGATCCCTAGGCGCGCGGGCTGGAATGCGCGATGAGCAGTTCTTC; CDR3 protein: CASRSLGARAGMRDEQFF